The 16 T cell receptor beta chains in this list originate from one sample, sequenced in a study of T-cell memory formation after mild COVID-19. A single record per CDR3 protein comes from TCRdb applying MiXCR to the 5' RACE reads. The repertoire holds a few hundred thousand distinct CDR3 sequences, with under 25% as singletons. The sequenced material came from PBMCs or a T cell subset sorted from them (not recorded which). The source of these receptors is an adult woman who had mild COVID-19 (a few samples of this study predate the infection). Cell type and time point are not known.

This chain uses TRBV29-1 with TRBJ2-5; D is possibly TRBD1 (7 bases). CDR1 is SQVTM and CDR2 is ANQGSEA in the germline V gene. This CDR3 spans 13 amino acids. Trimming removed 5 bases at V and 5 bases at J, with 15 bases between. CDR3 sequence: CSVTTGAGETQYF. CDR3 in DNA: TGCAGCGTTACCACAGGGGCGGGGGAGACCCAGTACTTC.

V and J are TRBV24-1 and TRBJ1-1, with TRBD1 matching over 9 bases. V lost 12 bases to trimming and J lost 3 bases; unmatched junction nucleotides: 4. Germline loops: CDR1 KGHDR, CDR2 SFDVKD. The CDR3 is made up of 12 amino acids. The CDR3 spells CAVQGADTEAFF. Here the CDR3 DNA reads TGTGCCGTACAGGGGGCAGACACTGAAGCTTTCTTT.

In its sample, this clonotype was seen many times. The chain couples TRBV3-1 to TRBJ2-1; D is unresolved. The CDR3 is made up of 11 amino acids. V was clipped by 4 bases and J by 7 bases, with 5 bases between them. Germline V gene lookup returns CDR1 LGHDT and CDR2 YNNKEL (reference sequence). The CDR3 nucleotides are TGTGCCAGCAGCCGCATGAATGAGCAGTTCTTC. As protein: CASSRMNEQFF.

This clonotype has a count of ten or more. This rearrangement joins TRBV10-3 to TRBJ2-7; D assignment may be TRBD1 or TRBD2 (5 bases each). V was cut by 1 base and J by 6 bases, with 16 bases left in between. This CDR3 is 15 amino acids long. Per germline, CDR1 ENHRY and CDR2 SYGVKD. CDR3 in amino acids: CAISEFGAESTEQYF. CDR3 nucleotides: TGTGCCATCAGTGAGTTCGGGGCTGAATCCACCGAGCAGTACTTC.

The sample holds a few counts of this clonotype. J is TRBJ1-1 and V is TRBV6-2 or TRBV6-3, with TRBD1 matching 11 bases. The germline gives CDR1 MNHEY, CDR2 SVGEGT. J lost 11 bases, V lost 0 bases, and 5 bases had no gene match. CDR3 size: 14 residues. CDR3 region: CASSYSWTGGFAFF. The CDR3 region has the DNA TGTGCCAGCAGTTACTCGTGGACAGGGGGCTTTGCTTTCTTT.

The chain links TRBV3-1 to TRBJ2-3; D not resolved. In germline, CDR1 is LGHDT, CDR2 YNNKEL (reference sequence). The V and J ends lost 4 bases and 0 bases respectively, with 8 bases between them. CDR3 size: 14 residues. CDR3 in DNA: TGTGCCAGCAGCCGAACGGACAGCACAGATACGCAGTATTTT. The encoded protein is CASSRTDSTDTQYF.

In DNA form, the CDR3 reads TGTGCCAGCAGCTCTGGGCCACGGGAGACCCAGTACTTC. As protein: CASSSGPRETQYF. This chain joins TRBV7-3 and TRBJ2-5; no definite D call. This CDR3 contains 13 residues. Germline V CDR1 and CDR2: SGHTA, FQGTGA. V dropped 4 bases and J dropped 5 bases, with 11 bases sitting between them.

This clonotype has just a few counts. The V and J genes are TRBV2 and TRBJ2-7, with D perhaps TRBD2 (6 bases). V gave up 7 bases and J gave up 2 bases, with 15 bases separating them. CDR1 and CDR2 from the germline V gene are SNHLY and FYNNEI. The CDR3 spans 14 residues. CDR3 sequence (DNA): TGTGCCAGCAACCGCGGGACTTCCCCCTACGAGCAGTACTTC. Its protein product is CASNRGTSPYEQYF.

V and J are TRBV2 and TRBJ2-2; 13 bases are shared with TRBD2. The V and J ends lost 4 bases and 4 bases, in that order; junction bases with no gene match: 9. Germline V lookup: CDR1 SNHLY, CDR2 FYNNEI. The CDR3 is 18 residues long. CDR3 protein: CASSGTSGSGFFTGELFF. CDR3 in DNA: TGTGCCAGCAGTGGGACTAGCGGGAGCGGATTTTTCACCGGGGAGCTGTTTTTT.

The CDR3 loop reads CASSVGLAAYNEQFF. The DNA for the CDR3 is TGTGCCAGCAGTGTTGGTCTAGCGGCCTACAATGAGCAGTTCTTC. The chain has TRBV6-1 and TRBJ2-1; 7 nucleotides align to TRBD2. The germline V gene encodes CDR1 MNHNS and CDR2 SASEGT. The CDR3 is made up of 15 amino acids. Trimming removed 4 bases from V and 2 bases from J; junction bases left unmatched: 5.

There are many counts of this clonotype. The chain uses TRBV12-3 or TRBV12-4 and TRBJ2-5; 12 bases agree with TRBD2. CDR3 size: 18 residues. The trim removed 4 bases at V and 1 base at J, leaving 10 bases unmatched. The CDR3 nucleotides read TGTGCCAGCAGTTCCCCTTGGACTAGCGGGGTGCTCCAAGAGACCCAGTACTTC. Its translation is CASSSPWTSGVLQETQYF.

The rearrangement links TRBV6-1 to TRBJ2-4; either TRBD1 or TRBD2 may supply D (5 bases each). CDR1 is MNHNS, CDR2 SASEGT, per germline. The CDR3 contains 19 residues. V lost 0 bases and J lost 2, with 20 bases in between. The CDR3 DNA reads TGTGCCAGCAGTGAAGCGCGTGGGTTCCAACTGGGACCCAAAAACATTCAGTACTTC. It encodes CASSEARGFQLGPKNIQYF.

The V call is TRBV10-3, the J call TRBJ1-3, with D hard to call. Germline CDR1 reads ENHRY; CDR2 reads SYGVKD. Trimming removed 2 bases at V and 2 bases at J, with 13 bases between. There are 16 residues in the CDR3. The CDR3 spells CAISENGVLAGNTIYF. The DNA for the CDR3 is TGTGCCATCAGTGAGAATGGGGTGTTGGCTGGAAACACCATATATTTT.

This clonotype turned up a few times. The chain is built from TRBV12-3 or TRBV12-4 and TRBJ2-3; 8 nucleotides align to TRBD1. CDR3 length: 13 residues. V was pared by 8 bases and J by 3 bases, with 4 bases of the junction left unmatched. The CDR3 nucleotides are TGTGCCAGCCTCCAGGGGGCTACAGATACGCAGTATTTT. This translates into CASLQGATDTQYF.

This sequence joins TRBV12-3 or TRBV12-4 and TRBJ2-7; TRBD2 is a possible D gene (6 bases). The J call may not be correct, given that the DNA end is closer to TRBJ2-5. CDR3 length: 13 amino acids. The CDR3 is CASSGGYQETQYF. CDR3 nucleotides: TGTGCCAGCAGTGGGGGGTACCAAGAGACCCAGTACTTC.

The V call is TRBV18, the J call TRBJ2-7, with TRBD1 matching 8 bases. CDR1 and CDR2 (germline): KGHSH, LQKENI. J was trimmed by 7 bases and V by 3 bases; bases with no gene match: 8. The CDR3 consists of 14 residues. The CDR3 DNA follows: TGTGCCAGCTCACCGACTCCCCAGGGGGCGGAGCAGTACTTC. Translation gives CASSPTPQGAEQYF.